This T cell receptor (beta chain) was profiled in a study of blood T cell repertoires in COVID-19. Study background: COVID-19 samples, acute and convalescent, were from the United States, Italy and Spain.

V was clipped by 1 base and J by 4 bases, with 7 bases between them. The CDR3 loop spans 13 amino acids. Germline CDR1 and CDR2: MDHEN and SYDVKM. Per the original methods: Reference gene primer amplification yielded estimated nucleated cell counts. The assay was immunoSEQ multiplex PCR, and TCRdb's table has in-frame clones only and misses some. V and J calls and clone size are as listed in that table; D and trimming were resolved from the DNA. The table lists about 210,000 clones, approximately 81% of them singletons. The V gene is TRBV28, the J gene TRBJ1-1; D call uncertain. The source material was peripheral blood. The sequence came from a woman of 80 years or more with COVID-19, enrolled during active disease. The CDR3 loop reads CASSLLAGTEAFF. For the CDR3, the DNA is TGTGCCAGCAGTTTATTAGCGGGCACTGAAGCTTTCTTT.